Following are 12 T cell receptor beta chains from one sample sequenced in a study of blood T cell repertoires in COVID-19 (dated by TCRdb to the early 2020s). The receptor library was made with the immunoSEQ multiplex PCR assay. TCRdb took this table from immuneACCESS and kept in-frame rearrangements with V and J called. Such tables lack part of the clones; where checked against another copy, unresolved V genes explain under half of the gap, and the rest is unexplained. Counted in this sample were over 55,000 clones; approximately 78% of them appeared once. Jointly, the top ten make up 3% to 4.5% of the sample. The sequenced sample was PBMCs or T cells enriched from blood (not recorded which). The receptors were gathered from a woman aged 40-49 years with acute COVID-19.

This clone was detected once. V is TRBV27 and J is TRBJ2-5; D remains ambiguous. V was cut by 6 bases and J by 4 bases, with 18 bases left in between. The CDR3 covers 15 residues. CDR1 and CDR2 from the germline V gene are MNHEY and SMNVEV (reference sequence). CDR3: CASRLVFGRIETQYF. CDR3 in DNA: TGTGCCAGCAGATTAGTTTTTGGGCGAATAGAGACCCAGTACTTC.

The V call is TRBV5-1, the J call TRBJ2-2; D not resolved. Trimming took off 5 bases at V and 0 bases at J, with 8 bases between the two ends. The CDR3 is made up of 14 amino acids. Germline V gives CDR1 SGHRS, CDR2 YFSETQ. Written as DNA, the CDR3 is TGCGCCAGCAGGAGGAATTCGAACACCGGGGAGCTGTTTTTT. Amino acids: CASRRNSNTGELFF.

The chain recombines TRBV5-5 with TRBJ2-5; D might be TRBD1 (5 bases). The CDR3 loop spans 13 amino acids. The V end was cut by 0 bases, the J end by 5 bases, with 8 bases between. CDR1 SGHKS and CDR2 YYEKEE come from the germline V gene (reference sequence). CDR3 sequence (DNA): TGTGCCAGCAGCTTGGCAGGGTTGGAGACCCAGTACTTC. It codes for CASSLAGLETQYF.

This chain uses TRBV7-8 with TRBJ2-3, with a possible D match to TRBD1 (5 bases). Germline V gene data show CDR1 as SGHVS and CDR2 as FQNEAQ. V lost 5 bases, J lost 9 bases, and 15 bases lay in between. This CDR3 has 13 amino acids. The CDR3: CASSRRRGSTQYF. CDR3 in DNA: TGTGCCAGCAGCCGTAGAAGGGGAAGCACGCAGTATTTT.

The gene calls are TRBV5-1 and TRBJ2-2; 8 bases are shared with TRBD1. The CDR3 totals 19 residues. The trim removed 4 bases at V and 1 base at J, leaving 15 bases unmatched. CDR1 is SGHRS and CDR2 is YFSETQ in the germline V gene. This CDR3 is CASSNSGTGSLMNTGELFF. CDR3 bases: TGCGCCAGCAGCAATTCCGGGACAGGAAGCCTTATGAACACCGGGGAGCTGTTTTTT.

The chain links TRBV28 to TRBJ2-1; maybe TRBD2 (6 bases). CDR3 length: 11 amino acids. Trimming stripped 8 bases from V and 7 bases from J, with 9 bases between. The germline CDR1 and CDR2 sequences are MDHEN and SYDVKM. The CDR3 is CASGGWNEQFF. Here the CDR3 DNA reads TGTGCCAGCGGGGGGTGGAATGAGCAGTTCTTC.

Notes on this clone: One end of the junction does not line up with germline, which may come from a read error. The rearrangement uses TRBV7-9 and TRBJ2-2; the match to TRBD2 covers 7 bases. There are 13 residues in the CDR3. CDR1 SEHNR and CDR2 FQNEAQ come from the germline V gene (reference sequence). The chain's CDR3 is CASSLSGTGGLFF. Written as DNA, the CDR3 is TGTGCCAGCAGCTTAAGCGGGACCGGGGGGCTGTTTTTT.

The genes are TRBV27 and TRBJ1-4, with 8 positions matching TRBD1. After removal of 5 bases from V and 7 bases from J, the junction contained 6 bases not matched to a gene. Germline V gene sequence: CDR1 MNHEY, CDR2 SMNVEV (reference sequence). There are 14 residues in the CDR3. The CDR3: CASSPGQGREKLFF. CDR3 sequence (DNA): TGTGCCAGCAGTCCCGGACAGGGCCGTGAAAAACTGTTTTTT.

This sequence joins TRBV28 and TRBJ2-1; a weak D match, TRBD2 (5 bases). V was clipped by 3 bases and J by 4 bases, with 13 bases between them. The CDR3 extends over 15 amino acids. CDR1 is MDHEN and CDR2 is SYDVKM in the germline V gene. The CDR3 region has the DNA TGTGCCAGCAGTTTTCTGGCGGGTAGGTACAATGAGCAGTTCTTC. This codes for CASSFLAGRYNEQFF. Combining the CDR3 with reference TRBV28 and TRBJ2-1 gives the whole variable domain DVKVTQSSRYLVKRTGEKVFLECVQDMDHENMFWYRQDPGLGLRLIYFSYDVKMKEKGDIPEGYSVSREKKERFSLILESASTNQTSMYLCASSFLAGRYNEQFFGPGTRLTVL.

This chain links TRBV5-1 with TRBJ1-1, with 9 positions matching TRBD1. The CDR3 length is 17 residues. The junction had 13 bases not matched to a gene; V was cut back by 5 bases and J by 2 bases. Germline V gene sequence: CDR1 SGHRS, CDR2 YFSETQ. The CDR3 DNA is TGCGCCAGCAGTCGCCTAGGACAGGGGCAGGGCAACACTGAAGCTTTCTTT. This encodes CASSRLGQGQGNTEAFF.

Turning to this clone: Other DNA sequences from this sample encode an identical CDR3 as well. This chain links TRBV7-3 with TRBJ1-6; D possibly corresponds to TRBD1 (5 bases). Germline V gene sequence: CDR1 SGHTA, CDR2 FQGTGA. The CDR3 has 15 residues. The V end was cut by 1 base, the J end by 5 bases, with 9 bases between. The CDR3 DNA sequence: TGTGCCAGCAGCTTAATGGGCAGGGATAATTCACCCCTCCACTTT. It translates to CASSLMGRDNSPLHF.

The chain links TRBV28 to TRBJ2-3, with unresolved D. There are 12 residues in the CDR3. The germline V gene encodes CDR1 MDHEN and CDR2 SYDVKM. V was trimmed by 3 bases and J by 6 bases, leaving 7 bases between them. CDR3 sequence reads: CASSFFGDTQYF. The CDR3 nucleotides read TGTGCCAGCAGTTTTTTCGGGGATACGCAGTATTTT.